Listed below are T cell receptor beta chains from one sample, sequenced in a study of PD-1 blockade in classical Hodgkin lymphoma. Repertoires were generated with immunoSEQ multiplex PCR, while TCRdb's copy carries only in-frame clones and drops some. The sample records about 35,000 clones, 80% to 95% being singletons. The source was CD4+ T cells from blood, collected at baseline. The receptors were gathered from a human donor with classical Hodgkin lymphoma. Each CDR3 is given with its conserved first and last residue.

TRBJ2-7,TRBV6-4,CASSRVVEQYF
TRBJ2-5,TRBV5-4,CASSLVSQETQYF
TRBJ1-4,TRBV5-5,CASSLVLINEKLFF
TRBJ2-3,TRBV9,CASSVAGRGTDTQYF
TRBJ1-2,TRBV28,CASSASGTDGYTF
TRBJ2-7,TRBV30,CAWSVTPNEQYF
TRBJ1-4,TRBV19,CASNPARTGREKLFF
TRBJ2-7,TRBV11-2,CASSPGQGLYEQYF
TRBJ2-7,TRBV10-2,CASRRAGPYEQYF
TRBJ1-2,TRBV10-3,CAISGRGIGGYTF
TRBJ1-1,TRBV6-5,CASRLGLAEAFF
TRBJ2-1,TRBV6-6,CASSSRHSYDEQFF
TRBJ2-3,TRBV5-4,CASSLADTQYF
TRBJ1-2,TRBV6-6,CASSYEYGYTF
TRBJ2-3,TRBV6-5,CASSPGGPDTQYF
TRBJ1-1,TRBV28,CASSFGDSLGTEAFF
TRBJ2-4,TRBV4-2,CASSQGRQKNIQYF
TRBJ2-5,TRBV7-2,CASSLEATTQQYF
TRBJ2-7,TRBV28,CASSLRAGLGTYEQYF
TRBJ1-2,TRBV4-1,CASSSQGYGYTF
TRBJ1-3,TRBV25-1,CASSGGGQVIGNTIYF
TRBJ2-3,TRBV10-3,CAISSRQGRGETDTQYF
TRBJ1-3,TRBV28,CASSFGGAGNTIYF
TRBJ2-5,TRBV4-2,CASSQEVGGPMETQYF
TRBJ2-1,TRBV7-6,CASSLGGGRVYNEQFF
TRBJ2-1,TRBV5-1,CATKDSPGNEQFF
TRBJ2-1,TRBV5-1,CASSLDTQLAGVEQFF
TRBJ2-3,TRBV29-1,CSVGEGTQYF
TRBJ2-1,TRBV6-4,CASGLTSGDEQFF
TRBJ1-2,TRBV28,CASKAQGARGYTF
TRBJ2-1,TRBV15,CATSRDSGTGSEQFF
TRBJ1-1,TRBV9,CASSSRTGENTEAFF
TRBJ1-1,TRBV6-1,CASRLSGGNTEAFF
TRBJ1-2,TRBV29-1,CSVEDRGRGANYGYTF
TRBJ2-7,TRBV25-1,CASSEGQGCYF
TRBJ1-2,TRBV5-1,CASGGGIGGYTF
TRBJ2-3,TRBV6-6,CASSYYSDTQYF
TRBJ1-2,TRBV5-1,CASSNRQGVDGYTF
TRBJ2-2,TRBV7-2,CASRRTSRGSGELFF
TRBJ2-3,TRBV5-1,CASSLAWGTDTQYF
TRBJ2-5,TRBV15,CATSSRTGGTETQYF
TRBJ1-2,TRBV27,CASSPWEGGYTF
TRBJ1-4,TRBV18,CASSPPKTGFQKLFF